The rows below give T cell receptor beta chains drawn from one sample of a study of cytomegalovirus exposure and HLA in healthy donors. The assay was immunoSEQ multiplex PCR, and TCRdb's table has in-frame clones only and misses some. Among roughly 250,000 clones listed, approximately 90% were seen once. The source material was PBMCs. These receptors were collected from a man between 18 and 29 years old in good health and CMV-seronegative. The CDR3 runs from the conserved cysteine through the conserved F or W. A D gene is named only where the DNA matches it firmly. Part of the rows lack a size; the others show once, few, many or a class for expanded clones.

d_gene: -; j_gene: TRBJ2-3; abundance: once; v_gene: TRBV27; CDR3aa: CASSPHGETDTQYF; CDR3nt: TGTGCCAGCAGCCCACATGGGGAGACAGATACGCAGTATTTT
d_gene: -; j_gene: TRBJ1-6; abundance: -; v_gene: TRBV5-5; CDR3aa: CASSPMGALYNSPLHF; CDR3nt: TGTGCCAGCAGCCCCATGGGGGCCTTGTATAATTCACCCCTCCACTTT
d_gene: -; j_gene: TRBJ2-7; abundance: few; v_gene: TRBV5-1; CDR3aa: CASSVALGGEQYF; CDR3nt: TGCGCCAGCAGCGTAGCATTGGGTGGCGAGCAGTACTTC
d_gene: TRBD1; j_gene: TRBJ2-7; abundance: -; v_gene: TRBV19; CDR3aa: CASSVRDRVSEQYF; CDR3nt: TGTGCCAGTAGTGTCCGGGACAGGGTTAGCGAGCAGTACTTC
d_gene: -; j_gene: TRBJ2-3; abundance: -; v_gene: TRBV29-1; CDR3aa: CSVERQDTQYF; CDR3nt: TGCAGCGTTGAGCGGCAAGATACGCAGTATTTT
d_gene: TRBD2; j_gene: TRBJ2-5; abundance: -; v_gene: TRBV4-3; CDR3aa: CASSQERGTSWKETQYF; CDR3nt: TGCGCCAGCAGCCAGGAGCGTGGGACTAGTTGGAAAGAGACCCAGTACTTC
d_gene: TRBD1; j_gene: TRBJ1-1; abundance: -; v_gene: TRBV6-1; CDR3aa: CASRRQGRGTEAFF; CDR3nt: TGTGCCAGCAGGAGACAGGGGCGAGGGACTGAAGCTTTCTTT
d_gene: TRBD2; j_gene: TRBJ2-2; abundance: once; v_gene: TRBV5-6; CDR3aa: CASTRGASGNTGELFF; CDR3nt: TGTGCCAGCACCCGAGGGGCTAGCGGTAACACCGGGGAGCTGTTTTTT
d_gene: -; j_gene: TRBJ1-1; abundance: -; v_gene: TRBV5-1; CDR3aa: CASSLFRDTEAFF; CDR3nt: TGCGCCAGCAGCTTGTTCAGGGACACTGAAGCTTTCTTT
d_gene: -; j_gene: TRBJ1-5; abundance: -; v_gene: TRBV7-9; CDR3aa: CASSALTGQPQHF; CDR3nt: TGTGCCAGCAGCGCCTTGACGGGGCAGCCCCAGCATTTT
d_gene: -; j_gene: TRBJ2-1; abundance: -; v_gene: TRBV4-1; CDR3aa: CASSQGSGYNEQFF; CDR3nt: TGCGCCAGCAGCCAAGGTTCAGGGTACAATGAGCAGTTCTTC
d_gene: -; j_gene: TRBJ2-7; abundance: -; v_gene: TRBV7-9; CDR3aa: CASSLGLEQYF; CDR3nt: TGTGCCAGCAGCCTTGGACTAGAGCAGTACTTC
d_gene: -; j_gene: TRBJ2-6; abundance: -; v_gene: TRBV6-6; CDR3aa: CAHGGFIGSGANVLTF; CDR3nt: TGTGCCCACGGGGGATTCATAGGGTCTGGGGCCAACGTCCTGACTTTC
d_gene: -; j_gene: TRBJ1-2; abundance: -; v_gene: TRBV28; CDR3aa: CASSSGFYYGYTF; CDR3nt: TGTGCCAGCAGCTCGGGGTTTTACTATGGCTACACCTTC
d_gene: -; j_gene: TRBJ2-3; abundance: -; v_gene: TRBV29-1; CDR3aa: CSAAGAGPTTDTQYF; CDR3nt: TGCAGCGCCGCTGGGGCGGGACCTACCACAGATACGCAGTATTTT
d_gene: -; j_gene: TRBJ2-3; abundance: -; v_gene: TRBV7-9; CDR3aa: CASSLGRTNGDTQYF; CDR3nt: TGTGCCAGCAGCTTAGGGAGGACTAATGGGGATACGCAGTATTTT
d_gene: TRBD1; j_gene: TRBJ2-7; abundance: -; v_gene: TRBV25-1; CDR3aa: CASSETGVVSYEQYF; CDR3nt: TGTGCCAGCAGCGAGACAGGGGTTGTCTCCTACGAGCAGTACTTC
d_gene: -; j_gene: TRBJ1-4; abundance: -; v_gene: TRBV14; CDR3aa: CASSQDRRAGEKLFF; CDR3nt: TGTGCCAGCAGCCAAGATCGCAGGGCTGGTGAAAAACTGTTTTTT
d_gene: -; j_gene: TRBJ1-2; abundance: -; v_gene: TRBV18; CDR3aa: CASSPVERGYGYTF; CDR3nt: TGTGCCAGCTCCCCCGTGGAGAGAGGCTATGGCTACACCTTC
d_gene: TRBD2; j_gene: TRBJ2-5; abundance: -; v_gene: TRBV9; CDR3aa: CASSVASTTSGGAFHF; CDR3nt: TGTGCCAGCAGCGTAGCTTCGACGACTAGCGGGGGGGCCTTTCACTTC
d_gene: TRBD1; j_gene: TRBJ2-7; abundance: -; v_gene: TRBV28; CDR3aa: CASSNDRGLSYEQYF; CDR3nt: TGTGCCAGCAGCAACGACAGGGGGTTATCCTACGAGCAGTACTTC
d_gene: TRBD2; j_gene: TRBJ2-1; abundance: -; v_gene: TRBV5-1; CDR3aa: CASSFSGRDSYNEQFF; CDR3nt: TGCGCCAGCAGCTTTAGCGGGAGGGACTCCTACAATGAGCAGTTCTTC
d_gene: -; j_gene: TRBJ1-2; abundance: few; v_gene: TRBV11-2; CDR3aa: CASSLVETVGYTF; CDR3nt: TGTGCCAGCAGCTTAGTTGAAACTGTTGGCTACACCTTC
d_gene: TRBD2; j_gene: TRBJ2-1; abundance: -; v_gene: TRBV7-9; CDR3aa: CASSPTSGHSYNEQFF; CDR3nt: TGTGCCAGCAGCCCGACTAGCGGGCACTCCTACAATGAGCAGTTCTTC
d_gene: TRBD1; j_gene: TRBJ1-1; abundance: -; v_gene: TRBV11-2; CDR3aa: CASRYTGGNEAFF; CDR3nt: TGTGCCAGCAGGTATACAGGGGGGAATGAAGCTTTCTTT
d_gene: -; j_gene: TRBJ2-3; abundance: -; v_gene: TRBV11-2; CDR3aa: CASSLVADTQYF; CDR3nt: TGTGCCAGCAGCCTCGTCGCAGATACGCAGTATTTT
d_gene: -; j_gene: TRBJ2-1; abundance: -; v_gene: TRBV19; CDR3aa: CASRGFNEQFF; CDR3nt: TGTGCCAGCCGAGGGTTTAATGAGCAGTTCTTC
d_gene: TRBD2; j_gene: TRBJ2-1; abundance: once; v_gene: TRBV7-7; CDR3aa: CASSLYPGTSGGNEQFF; CDR3nt: TGTGCCAGCAGCTTATATCCCGGGACTAGCGGGGGGAATGAGCAGTTCTTC
d_gene: TRBD1; j_gene: TRBJ2-2; abundance: -; v_gene: TRBV11-2; CDR3aa: CASSLPGQGAPGELFF; CDR3nt: TGTGCCAGCAGCTTACCGGGACAGGGGGCTCCCGGGGAGCTGTTTTTT
d_gene: TRBD1; j_gene: TRBJ2-7; abundance: -; v_gene: TRBV29-1; CDR3aa: CSGVTGGGEQYF; CDR3nt: TGCAGCGGAGTGACAGGGGGCGGCGAGCAGTACTTC
d_gene: -; j_gene: TRBJ2-7; abundance: -; v_gene: TRBV11-2; CDR3aa: CASSFGTLYEQYF; CDR3nt: TGTGCCAGCAGCTTCGGGACACTCTACGAGCAGTACTTC
d_gene: -; j_gene: TRBJ1-6; abundance: -; v_gene: TRBV7-2; CDR3aa: CASSWDTYNSPLHF; CDR3nt: TGTGCCAGCAGCTGGGACACCTATAATTCACCCCTCCACTTT
d_gene: -; j_gene: TRBJ2-7; abundance: once; v_gene: TRBV11-2; CDR3aa: CASSPTLREQYF; CDR3nt: TGTGCCAGCAGCCCTACTCTGCGGGAGCAGTACTTC
d_gene: -; j_gene: TRBJ1-1; abundance: -; v_gene: TRBV9; CDR3aa: CASSAMQGGTEAFF; CDR3nt: TGTGCCAGCAGCGCAATGCAGGGAGGCACTGAAGCTTTCTTT
d_gene: -; j_gene: TRBJ1-2; abundance: -; v_gene: TRBV6-4; CDR3aa: CASSDSYPGAGGYTF; CDR3nt: TGTGCCAGCAGTGACTCGTATCCAGGGGCCGGCGGCTACACCTTC
d_gene: -; j_gene: TRBJ2-1; abundance: -; v_gene: TRBV20-1; CDR3aa: CSAYAYNEQFF; CDR3nt: TGCAGTGCCTACGCCTACAATGAGCAGTTCTTC
d_gene: -; j_gene: TRBJ2-1; abundance: -; v_gene: TRBV27; CDR3aa: CASSYSGISYNEQFF; CDR3nt: TGTGCCAGCAGTTACTCGGGAATCTCCTACAATGAGCAGTTCTTC
d_gene: -; j_gene: TRBJ1-4; abundance: -; v_gene: TRBV19; CDR3aa: CASRASRGFYNEKLFF; CDR3nt: TGTGCCAGTAGAGCGTCCCGGGGATTCTATAATGAAAAACTGTTTTTT
d_gene: TRBD1; j_gene: TRBJ2-5; abundance: -; v_gene: TRBV27; CDR3aa: CASSFGTGRGGETQYF; CDR3nt: TGTGCCAGCAGTTTCGGGACAGGGAGGGGTGGAGAGACCCAGTACTTC
d_gene: -; j_gene: TRBJ2-7; abundance: once; v_gene: TRBV2; CDR3aa: CASSGETGYEQYF; CDR3nt: TGTGCCAGCAGTGGGGAGACAGGCTACGAGCAGTACTTC
d_gene: -; j_gene: TRBJ1-5; abundance: -; v_gene: TRBV7-2; CDR3aa: CASSISLQPQHF; CDR3nt: TGTGCCAGCTCCATCAGTTTACAGCCCCAGCATTTT
d_gene: -; j_gene: TRBJ2-1; abundance: -; v_gene: TRBV5-1; CDR3aa: CASSFRGNYNEQFF; CDR3nt: TGCGCCAGCAGCTTCAGAGGAAACTACAATGAGCAGTTCTTC
d_gene: -; j_gene: TRBJ2-7; abundance: -; v_gene: TRBV5-1; CDR3aa: CASSAPTSPEQYF; CDR3nt: TGCGCCAGCAGCGCACCTACTAGCCCCGAGCAGTACTTC
d_gene: TRBD2; j_gene: TRBJ2-1; abundance: -; v_gene: TRBV28; CDR3aa: CASSLTILAGGPFEQFF; CDR3nt: TGTGCCAGCAGTTTAACAATTCTAGCGGGGGGGCCCTTTGAGCAGTTCTTC
d_gene: -; j_gene: TRBJ2-1; abundance: -; v_gene: TRBV6-5; CDR3aa: CASSVAGYNEQFF; CDR3nt: TGTGCCAGCAGTGTAGCTGGGTACAATGAGCAGTTCTTC
d_gene: -; j_gene: TRBJ2-7; abundance: -; v_gene: TRBV6-1; CDR3aa: CASSSLFEQYF; CDR3nt: TGTGCCAGCAGCTCGTTATTCGAGCAGTACTTC
d_gene: TRBD1; j_gene: TRBJ2-1; abundance: once; v_gene: TRBV5-1; CDR3aa: CASSLLTGGNEQFF; CDR3nt: TGCGCCAGCAGCTTGTTGACAGGGGGAAATGAGCAGTTCTTC
d_gene: TRBD1; j_gene: TRBJ2-7; abundance: few; v_gene: TRBV5-1; CDR3aa: CASSPAGTVGEQYF; CDR3nt: TGCGCCAGCAGCCCAGCCGGGACAGTTGGCGAGCAGTACTTC
d_gene: TRBD2; j_gene: TRBJ2-7; abundance: -; v_gene: TRBV25-1; CDR3aa: CASRLAGSYEQYF; CDR3nt: TGTGCCAGCAGACTAGCGGGGTCCTACGAGCAGTACTTC
d_gene: -; j_gene: TRBJ1-1; abundance: few; v_gene: TRBV10-3; CDR3aa: CATTIQGSMNTEAFF; CDR3nt: TGTGCCACCACAATACAGGGTTCAATGAACACTGAAGCTTTCTTT
d_gene: -; j_gene: TRBJ2-7; abundance: few; v_gene: TRBV25-1; CDR3aa: CASSPNIPYEQYF; CDR3nt: TGTGCCAGCTCTCCCAACATTCCCTACGAGCAGTACTTC
d_gene: -; j_gene: TRBJ1-1; abundance: -; v_gene: TRBV28; CDR3aa: CASSGWEAFF; CDR3nt: TGTGCCAGCAGCGGGTGGGAAGCTTTCTTT
d_gene: TRBD1; j_gene: TRBJ2-4; abundance: -; v_gene: TRBV7-2; CDR3aa: CASSRTGENIQYF; CDR3nt: TGTGCCAGCAGCCGGACAGGGGAGAACATTCAGTACTTC
d_gene: -; j_gene: TRBJ1-6; abundance: -; v_gene: TRBV5-4; CDR3aa: CASSLEGVGSPLHF; CDR3nt: TGTGCCAGCAGCTTGGAAGGGGTCGGTTCACCCCTCCACTTT
d_gene: TRBD2; j_gene: TRBJ2-7; abundance: -; v_gene: TRBV7-2; CDR3aa: CASSGLAGGPGEQYF; CDR3nt: TGTGCCAGCAGCGGCCTAGCGGGGGGGCCGGGGGAGCAGTACTTC
d_gene: TRBD2; j_gene: TRBJ2-7; abundance: -; v_gene: TRBV14; CDR3aa: CASSRPPGLAAYEQYF; CDR3nt: TGTGCCAGCAGCCGGCCTCCCGGACTAGCGGCCTACGAGCAGTACTTC
d_gene: TRBD1; j_gene: TRBJ1-1; abundance: -; v_gene: TRBV6-6; CDR3aa: CASGKTGLVNTEAFF; CDR3nt: TGTGCCAGCGGTAAGACAGGGTTGGTGAACACTGAAGCTTTCTTT
d_gene: TRBD1; j_gene: TRBJ2-7; abundance: -; v_gene: TRBV18; CDR3aa: CASSPQVKGAVCEQYF; CDR3nt: TGTGCCAGCTCACCACAAGTTAAGGGGGCGGTCTGCGAGCAGTACTTC
d_gene: -; j_gene: TRBJ1-1; abundance: -; v_gene: TRBV28; CDR3aa: CASSLEGTEAFF; CDR3nt: TGTGCCAGCAGTTTGGAGGGGACTGAAGCTTTCTTT
d_gene: -; j_gene: TRBJ2-3; abundance: -; v_gene: TRBV5-1; CDR3aa: CASSLVSPDTQYF; CDR3nt: TGCGCCAGCAGCTTGGTCTCCCCAGATACGCAGTATTTT